Following are 14 T cell receptor beta chains from one sample sequenced in a study of memory CD4+ T cells and cytomegalovirus serostatus. The assay was immunoSEQ multiplex PCR, and TCRdb's table has in-frame clones only and misses some. The data hold some 52,000 clones, with 65% to 80% observed a single time. The sort gate was single viable CD3+CD4+CD8-CD45RO+ cells for memory CD4+ T cells. The specimen sequenced was memory CD4+ T cells from blood. These TCRs come from an adult in good health and CMV-seropositive.

The V and J genes are TRBV30 and TRBJ1-1, with 12 bases aligning to TRBD1. Germline-derived CDR1 and CDR2 are GTSNPN and SVGIG (reference sequence). The CDR3 extends over 14 amino acids. After removal of 5 bases from V and 4 bases from J, the junction contained 5 bases not matched to a gene. The CDR3 DNA is TGTGCCTGGGGGACAGGGGGCTGGGCCACTGAAGCTTTCTTT. This codes for CAWGTGGWATEAFF.

This clone was seen a handful of times. This chain connects TRBV4-2 to TRBJ2-7; 14 bases map to TRBD2. CDR1 LGHNA and CDR2 YNFKEQ come from the germline V gene. Losses at the gene ends were 5 bases for V and 2 bases for J; bases not matched to a gene: 11. This CDR3 comprises 18 residues. The CDR3 region is CASSNRETSGGAAYEQYF. The DNA of the CDR3 is TGTGCCAGCAGCAACAGGGAGACTAGCGGGGGGGCGGCCTACGAGCAGTACTTC.

The chain couples TRBV9 to TRBJ2-2; TRBD2 matches at 7 bases. This CDR3 has 15 amino acids. J was trimmed by 4 bases and V by 3 bases; bases with no gene match: 6. Germline CDR1 and CDR2: SGDLS and YYNGEE. The chain's CDR3 is CASSARTGGTGELFF. In DNA, the CDR3 is TGTGCCAGCAGCGCAAGGACGGGGGGCACCGGGGAGCTGTTTTTT. Combining the CDR3 with reference TRBV9 and TRBJ2-2 gives the whole variable domain DSGVTQTPKHLITATGQRVTLRCSPRSGDLSVYWYQQSLDQGLQFLIQYYNGEERAKGNILERFSAQQFPDLHSELNLSSLELGDSALYFCASSARTGGTGELFFGEGSRLTVL.

The gene calls are TRBV5-4 and TRBJ1-2, with unresolved D. CDR3 length: 15 residues. Germline values: CDR1 SGHNT, CDR2 YYREEE (reference sequence). Trimming stripped 0 bases from V and 3 bases from J, with 12 bases between. The CDR3 region is CASSLAPRTDYGYTF. CDR3 in DNA: TGTGCCAGCAGCTTGGCACCCAGGACGGACTATGGCTACACCTTC.

The chain recombines TRBV7-3 with TRBJ2-7; 14 bases map to TRBD2. Germline CDR1 SGHTA, CDR2 FQGTGA. V trimming: 4 bases; J trimming: 2 bases; junction bases outside the gene matches: 7. This CDR3 is built from 17 residues. DNA for the CDR3: TGTGCCAGCAGCTCGGGACTAGCGGGAGAAGGCCCCTACGAGCAGTACTTC. Translating it yields CASSSGLAGEGPYEQYF.

This chain connects TRBV5-5 to TRBJ1-1; no clear D. This CDR3 has 10 amino acids. The V gene lost 4 bases and the J gene lost 7 bases, with 5 bases spanning the gap. Germline-derived CDR1 and CDR2 are SGHKS and YYEKEE (reference sequence). The CDR3, as DNA: TGTGCCAGCAGCCCAGGTGAAGCTTTCTTT. It yields the protein CASSPGEAFF. Full variable domain (rest looked up from reference TRBV5-5 and TRBJ1-1): DAGVTQSPTHLIKTRGQQVTLRCSPISGHKSVSWYQQVLGQGPQFIFQYYEKEERGRGNFPDRFSARQFPNYSSELNVNALLLGDSALYLCASSPGEAFFGQGTRLTVV.

CDR3 nucleotide sequence: TGTGCCAGCAGCCCTCGGGGAGCGGGGTCCGGGGAGCTGTTTTTT. Residues: CASSPRGAGSGELFF. The rearrangement uses TRBV11-2 and TRBJ2-2; 7 positions match TRBD2. Germline V lookup: CDR1 SGHAT, CDR2 FQNNGV. The V and J ends lost 5 bases and 6 bases, in that order; junction bases with no gene match: 9. The CDR3 contains 15 residues.

The J gene is TRBJ1-2, the V gene TRBV28; D not resolved. V lost 8 bases and J 5 bases, leaving 9 bases between the germline ends. The CDR3 is 11 amino acids. Germline assignment: CDR1 MDHEN and CDR2 SYDVKM. The CDR3 DNA reads as TGTGCCAGCTGGTCCTCGTATGGCTACACCTTC. Translation: CASWSSYGYTF.

V gene TRBV5-4 combines with J gene TRBJ2-3; TRBD2 matches 8 bases. The V segment lost 4 bases and the J segment 3 bases; nucleotides outside the gene matches: 10. This CDR3 contains 16 residues. The V gene's germline CDR1 is SGHNT and CDR2 YYREEE (reference sequence). CDR3 residues: CASSGQGAGVTDTQYF. CDR3 DNA sequence: TGTGCCAGCAGCGGCCAAGGAGCGGGGGTTACAGATACGCAGTATTTT.

This clone came up a few times. The chain joins TRBV19 to TRBJ1-1; D call uncertain. The V gene lost 6 bases and the J gene lost 0 bases, with 8 bases spanning the gap. The CDR3 loop spans 13 amino acids. The germline CDR1 and CDR2 sequences are LNHDA and SQIVND (reference sequence). The CDR3 region is CASRRTLNTEAFF. CDR3 bases: TGTGCCAGTAGGCGGACCTTGAACACTGAAGCTTTCTTT.

The chain carries TRBV10-2 and TRBJ2-4; TRBD1 matches 9 bases. Germline values: CDR1 WSHSY, CDR2 SAAADI. V trimming: 2 bases; J trimming: 4 bases; junction bases outside the gene matches: 6. This CDR3 is built from 16 residues. CDR3 residues: CASSEGAGTGKNIQYF. In nucleotides, the CDR3 is TGCGCCAGCAGTGAGGGGGCAGGGACAGGGAAAAACATTCAGTACTTC.

The chain is built from TRBV5-3 and TRBJ1-6, with D possibly being TRBD1 (6 bases). TRBV5-3 carries the ORF label, with uncertain function. V lost 8 bases to trimming and J lost 0 bases, with 12 bases between them. There are 15 residues in the CDR3. In DNA, the CDR3 is TGTGCCAGCGACAGGCCGAGCTCCTATAATTCACCCCTCCACTTT. It specifies CASDRPSSYNSPLHF.

V and J are TRBV6-8 and TRBJ1-4; D is undetermined. Germline V gene data show CDR1 as MNHGY and CDR2 as SAAAGT. V gave up 2 bases and J gave up 0 bases, with 19 bases separating them. This CDR3 has 19 residues. The CDR3 spells CASSYPRVPLNTTNEKLFF. CDR3 bases: TGTGCCAGCAGTTACCCCCGGGTTCCGCTAAACACAACTAATGAAAAACTGTTTTTT.

V and J are TRBV14 and TRBJ2-7; perhaps TRBD1 as D (5 bases). Germline lookup yields CDR1 SGHDN and CDR2 FVKESK. The V gene lost 0 bases and the J gene lost 3 bases, with 15 bases spanning the gap. The CDR3 totals 16 residues. In nucleotides, the CDR3 is TGTGCCAGCAGCCAAGAGGTGGGGCTTGGTATCTACGAGCAGTACTTC. This encodes CASSQEVGLGIYEQYF. The variable domain in full, completed from reference TRBV14 and TRBJ2-7, reads EAGVTQFPSHSVIEKGQTVTLRCDPISGHDNLYWYRRVMGKEIKFLLHFVKESKQDESGMPNNRFLAERTGGTYSTLKVQPAELEDSGVYFCASSQEVGLGIYEQYFGPGTRLTVT.